The 21 T cell receptor beta chains below come from one sample, sequenced in a study of PD-1 blockade in classical Hodgkin lymphoma. There was relapse after autologous stem cell transplantation in every patient, and there was variation in brentuximab vedotin exposure. Data came from immunoSEQ multiplex PCR; TCRdb stores just in-frame clones and leaves some out. The table shows approximately 24,000 clones, with roughly four fifths occurring only once. The sample consisted of peripheral blood mononuclear cells (PBMCs), taken before the second cycle of nivolumab. The receptors were sampled from a human donor with classical Hodgkin lymphoma.

This chain joins TRBV7-8 and TRBJ2-3, with 13 bases that match TRBD2. Germline V CDR1 and CDR2: SGHVS, FQNEAQ. CDR3 length equals 15 residues. With 5 bases clipped from V and 2 bases from J, the junction kept 1 base outside the gene matches. CDR3 nucleotides: TGTGCCAGCAGCGGACTAGCGGGGGACACAGATACGCAGTATTTT. This sequence encodes CASSGLAGDTDTQYF.

V usage is TRBV4-3 and J usage is TRBJ1-1; tentatively, D is TRBD1 (5 bases). Germline assignment: CDR1 LGHNA and CDR2 YSLEER. The CDR3 totals 15 residues. V lost 0 bases to trimming and J lost 4 bases, with 12 bases between them. The CDR3 here is CASSQDSRAGTEAFF. DNA of the CDR3: TGCGCCAGCAGCCAAGACTCCAGGGCGGGCACTGAAGCTTTCTTT.

The J gene is TRBJ2-2, the V gene TRBV7-9, with D maybe TRBD1 (5 bases). Trimming left V 5 bases short and J 4 bases short, with 20 bases between. The germline V gene encodes CDR1 SEHNR and CDR2 FQNEAQ (reference sequence). The CDR3 contains 17 residues. CDR3 DNA sequence: TGTGCCAGCAGCCCCCTGCCCAGGGTTCGTAGCACCGGGGAGCTGTTTTTT. It specifies CASSPLPRVRSTGELFF.

This clone showed up just once. The chain has TRBV4-2 and TRBJ2-1; TRBD2 agrees at 10 bases. The CDR3 runs 15 residues. J was trimmed by 10 bases and V by 4 bases; bases with no gene match: 10. Looked up from germline, CDR1 is LGHNA and CDR2 is YNFKEQ. For the CDR3, the DNA is TGTGCCAGCAGCCGGCTAGCGGGGGCCGGCCAAGAGCAGTTCTTC. This encodes CASSRLAGAGQEQFF.

This clone appeared once. The V call is TRBV9, the J call TRBJ1-1; D unresolved. V was cut by 4 bases and J by 6 bases, with 19 bases left in between. The germline V gene has CDR1 SGDLS and CDR2 YYNGEE. This CDR3 contains 15 residues. For the CDR3, the DNA is TGTGCCAGCAGCCCCGAGGTCGTTGCATACCCTGAAGCTTTCTTT. It translates to CASSPEVVAYPEAFF.

V and J are TRBV11-2 and TRBJ2-1; 15 nucleotides line up with TRBD2. CDR3 length: 17 amino acids. The germline CDR1 and CDR2 sequences are SGHAT and FQNNGV. After removal of 1 base from V and 4 bases from J, the junction contained 2 bases not matched to a gene. The DNA for the CDR3 is TGTGCCAGCAGCTTAGGGACTAGCGGGGGGGGATACAATGAGCAGTTCTTC. Translated: CASSLGTSGGGYNEQFF. Full variable domain (rest looked up from reference TRBV11-2 and TRBJ2-1): EAGVAQSPRYKIIEKRQSVAFWCNPISGHATLYWYQQILGQGPKLLIQFQNNGVVDDSQLPKDRFSAERLKGVDSTLKIQPAKLEDSAVYLCASSLGTSGGGYNEQFFGPGTRLTVL.

This clone has just a few counts. This chain uses TRBV9 with TRBJ1-5; D is undetermined. Germline CDR1 reads SGDLS; CDR2 reads YYNGEE. Trimming pared 0 bases from V and 2 bases from J, leaving 9 bases between. This CDR3 is 15 amino acids long. Here the CDR3 DNA reads TGTGCCAGCAGCGTAGGGCAAAACGGCAATCAGCCCCAGCATTTT. It is translated as CASSVGQNGNQPQHF. Together with reference TRBV9 and TRBJ1-5, the CDR3 gives the full variable domain: DSGVTQTPKHLITATGQRVTLRCSPRSGDLSVYWYQQSLDQGLQFLIQYYNGEERAKGNILERFSAQQFPDLHSELNLSSLELGDSALYFCASSVGQNGNQPQHFGDGTRLSIL.

The CDR3: CAYRRGLGANVLTF. Written as DNA, the CDR3 is TGTGCCTACCGCAGGGGGCTTGGGGCCAACGTCCTGACTTTC. The V call is TRBV30, the J call TRBJ2-6; 8 nucleotides line up with TRBD1. This CDR3 has 14 amino acids. V lost 7 bases, J lost 3 bases, and 5 bases stayed unmatched. Germline V gene sequence: CDR1 GTSNPN, CDR2 SVGIG (reference sequence).

CDR3 sequence: CSIYNTEAFF. The CDR3 nucleotides read TGCAGCATTTATAACACTGAAGCTTTCTTT. The chain joins TRBV20-1 to TRBJ1-1; D is uncertain. The CDR3 has 10 residues. CDR1 is DFQATT and CDR2 is SNEGSKA in the germline V gene (reference sequence).

This clone rates as medium-sized. The chain has TRBV7-9 and TRBJ1-1; possible D gene TRBD1, 5 bases. This CDR3 is 13 amino acids long. Germline V gene lookup returns CDR1 SEHNR and CDR2 FQNEAQ (reference sequence). V was cut by 2 bases and J by 3 bases, with 7 bases left in between. The CDR3: CASSLQGDTEAFF. The CDR3 DNA is TGTGCCAGCAGCTTACAAGGGGACACTGAAGCTTTCTTT.

This clone was seen a handful of times. The junction departs from germline at one end; a sequencing error may be responsible. The V gene is TRBV7-2, the J gene TRBJ2-1; TRBD2 matches 9 bases. CDR3 length: 15 amino acids. CDR1 is SGHTA and CDR2 is FQGNSA in the germline V gene. The CDR3 bases are TGTGCCAGCAGCCTAGCGGGGAGCTCCTACAATGAGCAGTTCTTC. Its translation is CASSLAGSSYNEQFF.

The gene calls are TRBV5-1 and TRBJ2-3; D is ambiguous. Trimming stripped 0 bases from V and 2 bases from J, with 10 bases between. There are 15 residues in the CDR3. Germline V gene sequence: CDR1 SGHRS, CDR2 YFSETQ. The DNA for the CDR3 is TGCGCCAGCAGCTTGGCCATCACATCCACAGATACGCAGTATTTT. Protein sequence: CASSLAITSTDTQYF. The whole variable domain, remainder taken from reference TRBV5-1 and TRBJ2-3, is KAGVTQTPRYLIKTRGQQVTLSCSPISGHRSVSWYQQTPGQGLQFLFEYFSETQRNKGNFPGRFSGRQFSNSRSEMNVSTLELGDSALYLCASSLAITSTDTQYFGPGTRLTVL.

This clone was picked up one time. The chain is built from TRBV7-2 and TRBJ2-5, with 8 bases lining up with TRBD1. The CDR3 is 17 amino acids. Germline CDR1 and CDR2: SGHTA and FQGNSA. Germline trimming cut 2 bases from V and 0 bases from J; bases unmatched to any gene: 8. The CDR3 bases are TGTGCCAGCAGCTTAAACATTAGGGACAGGTACCAAGAGACCCAGTACTTC. Protein product: CASSLNIRDRYQETQYF.

The chain combines TRBV7-2 with TRBJ2-5; D remains unclear. The CDR3 consists of 12 residues. Germline V gene data show CDR1 as SGHTA and CDR2 as FQGNSA. Trimming shortened V by 3 bases and J by 1 base, and 3 bases separated the two germline ends. The CDR3 DNA follows: TGTGCCAGCAGCTTGGGCCAAGAGACCCAGTACTTC. Its protein is CASSLGQETQYF.

The chain is built from TRBV7-9 and TRBJ2-7; TRBD1 is a possible D gene (6 bases). Germline assignment: CDR1 SEHNR and CDR2 FQNEAQ (reference sequence). V dropped 2 bases and J dropped 3 bases, with 11 bases sitting between them. The CDR3 contains 14 residues. This CDR3 reads CASSLFGQHYEQYF. For the CDR3, the DNA is TGTGCCAGCAGCTTATTCGGACAGCACTACGAGCAGTACTTC.

The gene calls are TRBV10-1 and TRBJ2-2; no firm D call. The V gene's germline CDR1 is WNHNN and CDR2 SYGVQD (reference sequence). V was pared by 5 bases and J by 5 bases, with 6 bases between. The length of the CDR3 is 12 residues. The CDR3 protein is CASSNPTGELFF. Here the CDR3 DNA reads TGCGCCAGCAGTAACCCAACCGGGGAGCTGTTTTTT.

This sequence joins TRBV28 and TRBJ1-5; TRBD1 is a possible D gene (5 bases). This CDR3 comprises 14 residues. Germline CDR1 is MDHEN and CDR2 is SYDVKM. Trimming removed 7 bases from V and 3 bases from J, with 13 bases in between. CDR3 region: CASTLGRVNQPQHF. The CDR3 region has the DNA TGTGCCAGCACCCTAGGCAGGGTCAATCAGCCCCAGCATTTT.

V and J are TRBV7-9 and TRBJ2-5; 7 bases match TRBD1. Germline CDR1 SEHNR, CDR2 FQNEAQ (reference sequence). The CDR3 contains 16 residues. Unmatched junction bases numbered 10, after V lost 2 bases and J lost 4 bases. CDR3 residues: CASSLTTGSGLETQYF. CDR3 bases: TGTGCCAGCAGCTTAACGACAGGGTCGGGGTTAGAGACCCAGTACTTC.

This clone came up a few times. The CDR3 sequence is CASSPGQRYSPLHF. CDR3 coding DNA: TGTGCCAGCAGTCCGGGACAGAGATATTCACCCCTCCACTTT. The chain carries TRBV28 and TRBJ1-6, with TRBD1 matching 7 bases. Germline loops: CDR1 MDHEN, CDR2 SYDVKM. There are 14 residues in the CDR3. The junction had 6 bases not matched to a gene; V was cut back by 5 bases and J by 8 bases.

The chain links TRBV11-2 to TRBJ2-5; D unresolved. Germline V CDR1 and CDR2: SGHAT, FQNNGV. The V gene lost 2 bases and the J gene lost 0 bases, with 4 bases spanning the gap. The CDR3 covers 13 residues. The CDR3 DNA follows: TGTGCCAGCAGCTTAATGTACCAAGAGACCCAGTACTTC. Translating it yields CASSLMYQETQYF. The whole variable domain, remainder taken from reference TRBV11-2 and TRBJ2-5, is EAGVAQSPRYKIIEKRQSVAFWCNPISGHATLYWYQQILGQGPKLLIQFQNNGVVDDSQLPKDRFSAERLKGVDSTLKIQPAKLEDSAVYLCASSLMYQETQYFGPGTRLLVL.

This clone was recorded a few times. The chain links TRBV5-4 to TRBJ1-4, with D tentatively TRBD1 (5 bases). Germline lookup yields CDR1 SGHNT and CDR2 YYREEE (reference sequence). CDR3 length: 15 residues. The V gene lost 0 bases and the J gene lost 6 bases, with 12 bases spanning the gap. DNA for the CDR3: TGTGCCAGCAGCTTGGGAGGGGTTGGGGATGAAAAACTGTTTTTT. It translates to CASSLGGVGDEKLFF.